These 9 T cell receptor beta chains were sequenced from one sample in a study of CD8+ T cells in alopecia areata. The treatment is: oral pan-JAK inhibitor, 5-10 mg twice daily. Extraction of RNA preceded its reverse transcription into cDNA, which served as the sequencing template. The method was immunoSEQ multiplex PCR; TCRdb's version includes in-frame clones alone and lacks a portion of them. The sample contains tens of thousands of clones, 29% of which appear only once. Sequenced material: CD8+ T cells sorted from blood, taken at week 4, from a patient treated with tofacitinib. These receptors all come from a human donor with alopecia areata.

This clone appeared many times. This rearrangement joins TRBV18 to TRBJ2-5; TRBD1 or TRBD2 may be the D gene (5 bases each). Trimming removed 0 bases at V and 1 base at J, with 15 bases between. Germline CDR1 KGHSH, CDR2 LQKENI. This CDR3 comprises 17 residues. The CDR3 sequence: CASSPPGTYVGQETQYF. DNA for the CDR3: TGTGCCAGCTCACCACCCGGGACCTATGTAGGCCAAGAGACCCAGTACTTC.

This clone showed up just a few times. The V and J genes are TRBV10-3 and TRBJ2-1, with 8 bases that match TRBD2. V lost 9 bases, J lost 8 bases, and 6 bases stayed unmatched. CDR1 is ENHRY and CDR2 is SYGVKD in the germline V gene. The CDR3 covers 12 residues. CDR3 amino acids: CAIGLAMYEQFF. As DNA, the CDR3 is TGTGCCATTGGACTAGCTATGTATGAGCAGTTCTTC.

The sample holds a few counts of this clone. The chain is built from TRBV29-1 and TRBJ2-7, with 9 bases lining up with TRBD1. The CDR3 has 14 amino acids. CDR1 and CDR2 (germline): SQVTM, ANQGSEA. V shed 0 bases and J 3 bases; nucleotides not matched to a gene: 3. In DNA form, the CDR3 reads TGCAGCGTTGAAGAGCAGACAGGGGGCTACGAGCAGTACTTC. As protein: CSVEEQTGGYEQYF.

The table lists this clone with a few counts. The J gene is TRBJ2-7, the V gene TRBV29-1, with D maybe TRBD2 (6 bases). The germline V gene has CDR1 SQVTM and CDR2 ANQGSEA. This CDR3 is built from 12 residues. V lost 6 bases, J lost 6 bases, and 15 bases lay in between. The CDR3 region is CSVQMGGPEQYF. The CDR3 DNA reads as TGCAGCGTCCAAATGGGGGGACCCGAGCAGTACTTC.

A few counts support this clone. The chain recombines TRBV29-1 with TRBJ2-7; TRBD2 matches at 12 bases. The CDR3 loop spans 13 amino acids. Germline-derived CDR1 and CDR2 are SQVTM and ANQGSEA. V lost 8 bases, J lost 5 bases, and 7 bases stayed unmatched. This CDR3 is CSTRLAGDNEQYF. CDR3 sequence (DNA): TGCAGCACCCGACTAGCGGGAGACAACGAGCAGTACTTC.

The V call is TRBV5-1, the J call TRBJ2-7; 10 bases fit TRBD1. J lost 3 bases, V lost 0 bases, and 3 bases had no gene match. Germline CDR1 is SGHRS and CDR2 is YFSETQ. The CDR3 consists of 15 residues. In DNA form, the CDR3 reads TGCGCCAGCAGCTTGGGGACAGGGGGAGACTACGAGCAGTACTTC. Translating it yields CASSLGTGGDYEQYF.

This clone was counted only a few times. J is TRBJ2-5 and V is TRBV11-1; perhaps TRBD2 as D (6 bases). The germline gives CDR1 SGHAT, CDR2 FQDESV (reference sequence). CDR3 length equals 14 residues. Trimming left V 7 bases short and J 2 bases short, with 14 bases between. CDR3 sequence: CASTHSGEQETQYF. The CDR3, as DNA: TGTGCCAGCACCCACTCGGGGGAACAAGAGACCCAGTACTTC.

This clone was recorded a few times. J is TRBJ1-3 and V is TRBV30, with 10 bases fitting TRBD1. The trim removed 2 bases at V and 3 bases at J, leaving 7 bases unmatched. The CDR3 is 16 amino acids. Germline values: CDR1 GTSNPN, CDR2 SVGIG (reference sequence). For the CDR3, the DNA is TGTGCCTGGAGTAAGCGACAGGGGGCCTTTGGAAACACCATATATTTT. Residues: CAWSKRQGAFGNTIYF.

This chain uses TRBV6-5 with TRBJ2-1, with 10 bases that match TRBD2. Germline-derived CDR1 and CDR2 are MNHEY and SVGAGI. Trimming took 0 bases from V and 7 from J; bases not matched to a gene: 3. The CDR3 extends over 15 amino acids. The CDR3 coding sequence is TGTGCCAGCAGTTACTCGGGACTAGCGATAAATGAGCAGTTCTTC. This gives the protein CASSYSGLAINEQFF.